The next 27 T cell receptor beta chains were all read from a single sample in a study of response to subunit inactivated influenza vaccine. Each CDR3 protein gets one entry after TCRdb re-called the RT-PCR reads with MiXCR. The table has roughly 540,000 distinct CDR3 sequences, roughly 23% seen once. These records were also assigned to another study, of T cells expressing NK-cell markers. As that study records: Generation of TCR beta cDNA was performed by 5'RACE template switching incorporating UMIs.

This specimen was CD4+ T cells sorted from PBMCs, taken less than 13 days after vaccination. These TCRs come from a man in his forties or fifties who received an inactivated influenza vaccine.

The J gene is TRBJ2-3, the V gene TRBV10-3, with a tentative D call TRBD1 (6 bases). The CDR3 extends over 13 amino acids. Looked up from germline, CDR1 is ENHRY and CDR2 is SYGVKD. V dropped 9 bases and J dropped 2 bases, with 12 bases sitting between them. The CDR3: CAIRTENTDTQYF. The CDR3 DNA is TGTGCCATTAGGACAGAAAACACAGATACGCAGTATTTT.

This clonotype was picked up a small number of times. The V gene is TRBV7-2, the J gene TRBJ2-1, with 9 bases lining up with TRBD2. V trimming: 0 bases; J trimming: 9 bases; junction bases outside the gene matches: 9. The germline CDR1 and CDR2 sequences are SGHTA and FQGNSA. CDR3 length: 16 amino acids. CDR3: CASSLAGPGLAGEQFF. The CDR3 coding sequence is TGTGCCAGCAGCTTAGCGGGTCCGGGACTAGCTGGTGAGCAGTTCTTC.

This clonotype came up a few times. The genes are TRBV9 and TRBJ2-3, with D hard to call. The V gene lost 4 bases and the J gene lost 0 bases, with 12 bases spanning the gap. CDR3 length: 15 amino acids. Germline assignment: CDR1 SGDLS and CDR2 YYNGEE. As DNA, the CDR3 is TGTGCCAGCAGCCCCCGCAGGCCCAGCACAGATACGCAGTATTTT. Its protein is CASSPRRPSTDTQYF.

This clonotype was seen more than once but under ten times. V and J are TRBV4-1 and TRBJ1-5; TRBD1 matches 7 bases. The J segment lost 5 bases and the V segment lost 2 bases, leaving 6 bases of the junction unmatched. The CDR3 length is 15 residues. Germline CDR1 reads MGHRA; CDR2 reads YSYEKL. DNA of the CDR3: TGCGCCAGCAGCCAACTCGACAGGGCGGATCAGCCCCAGCATTTT. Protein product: CASSQLDRADQPQHF.

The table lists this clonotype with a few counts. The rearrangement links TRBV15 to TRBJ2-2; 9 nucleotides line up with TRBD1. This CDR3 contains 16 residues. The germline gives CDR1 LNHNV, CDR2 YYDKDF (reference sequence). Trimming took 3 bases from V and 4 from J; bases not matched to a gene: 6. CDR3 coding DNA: TGTGCCACCAGCAGTCGGGACAGGGAGGTCACCGGGGAGCTGTTTTTT. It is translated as CATSSRDREVTGELFF.

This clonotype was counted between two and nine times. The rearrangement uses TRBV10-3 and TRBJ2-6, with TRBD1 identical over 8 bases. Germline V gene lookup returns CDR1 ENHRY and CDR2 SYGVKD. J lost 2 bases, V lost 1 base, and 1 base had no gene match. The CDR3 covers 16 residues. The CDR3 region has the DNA TGTGCCATCAGTGAGTTACAGGGGGCTGGGGCCAACGTCCTGACTTTC. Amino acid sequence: CAISELQGAGANVLTF.

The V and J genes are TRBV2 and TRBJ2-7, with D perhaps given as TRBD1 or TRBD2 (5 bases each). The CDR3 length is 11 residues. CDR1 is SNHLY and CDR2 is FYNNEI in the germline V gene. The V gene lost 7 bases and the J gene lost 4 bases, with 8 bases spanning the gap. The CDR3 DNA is TGTGCCAGCAAATGGGGGTACGAGCAGTACTTC. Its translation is CASKWGYEQYF. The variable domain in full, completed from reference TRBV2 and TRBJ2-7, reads EPEVTQTPSHQVTQMGQEVILRCVPISNHLYFYWYRQILGQKVEFLVSFYNNEISEKSEIFDDQFSVERPDGSNFTLKIRSTKLEDSAMYFCASKWGYEQYFGPGTRLTVT.

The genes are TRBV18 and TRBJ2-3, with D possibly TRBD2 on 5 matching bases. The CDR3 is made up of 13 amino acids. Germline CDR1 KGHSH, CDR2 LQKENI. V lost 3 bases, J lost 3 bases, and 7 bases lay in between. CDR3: CASSPGETDTQYF. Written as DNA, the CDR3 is TGTGCCAGCTCACCCGGGGAGACAGATACGCAGTATTTT.

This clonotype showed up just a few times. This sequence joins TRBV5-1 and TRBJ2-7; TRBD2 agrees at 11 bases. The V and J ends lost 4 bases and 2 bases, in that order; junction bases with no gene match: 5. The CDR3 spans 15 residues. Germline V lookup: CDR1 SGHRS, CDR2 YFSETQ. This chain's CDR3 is CASSETSGSPYEQYF. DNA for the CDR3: TGCGCCAGCAGCGAAACTAGCGGGAGTCCCTACGAGCAGTACTTC.

The CDR3 spells CASSYSVGSSYGYTF. CDR3 nucleotide sequence: TGTGCCAGCAGTTACTCGGTCGGCTCATCCTATGGCTACACCTTC. The rearrangement links TRBV6-2 or TRBV6-3 to TRBJ1-2; no clear D. CDR1 and CDR2 (germline): MNHEY, SVGEGT. V gave up 0 bases and J gave up 4 bases, with 12 bases separating them. CDR3 length: 15 residues.

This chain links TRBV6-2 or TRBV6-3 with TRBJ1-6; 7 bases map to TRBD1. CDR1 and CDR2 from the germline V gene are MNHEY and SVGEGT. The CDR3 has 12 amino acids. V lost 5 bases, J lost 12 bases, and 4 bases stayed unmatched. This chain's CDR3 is CASSEGARPLHF. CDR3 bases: TGTGCCAGCAGTGAGGGGGCAAGACCCCTCCACTTT.

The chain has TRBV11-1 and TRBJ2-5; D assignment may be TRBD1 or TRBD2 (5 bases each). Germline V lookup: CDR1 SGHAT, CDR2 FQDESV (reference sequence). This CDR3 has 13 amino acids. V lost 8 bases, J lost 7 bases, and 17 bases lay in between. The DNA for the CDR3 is TGTGCCAGCTGTCCGGGGCCCAAGTCGACCCAGTACTTC. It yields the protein CASCPGPKSTQYF. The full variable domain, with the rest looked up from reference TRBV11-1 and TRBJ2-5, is EAEVAQSPRYKITEKSQAVAFWCDPISGHATLYWYRQILGQGPELLVQFQDESVVDDSQLPKDRFSAERLKGVDSTLKIQPAELGDSAMYLCASCPGPKSTQYFGPGTRLLVL.

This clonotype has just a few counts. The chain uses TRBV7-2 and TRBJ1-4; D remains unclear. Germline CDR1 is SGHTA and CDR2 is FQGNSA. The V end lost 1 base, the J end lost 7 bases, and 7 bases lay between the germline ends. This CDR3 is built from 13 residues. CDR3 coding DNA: TGTGCCAGCAGCTTAGGGGCAGTTGAAAAACTGTTTTTT. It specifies CASSLGAVEKLFF.

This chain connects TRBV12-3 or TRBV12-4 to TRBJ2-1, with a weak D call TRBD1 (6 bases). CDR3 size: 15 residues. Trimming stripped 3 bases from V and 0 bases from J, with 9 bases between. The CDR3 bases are TGTGCCAGCAGTTTGGGGGCGACCTCCTACAATGAGCAGTTCTTC. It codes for CASSLGATSYNEQFF.

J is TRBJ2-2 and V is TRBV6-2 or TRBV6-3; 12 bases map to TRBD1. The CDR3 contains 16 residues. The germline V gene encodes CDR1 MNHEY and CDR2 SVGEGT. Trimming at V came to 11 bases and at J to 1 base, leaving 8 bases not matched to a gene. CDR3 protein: CAGAGTGGGNTGELFF. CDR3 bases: TGTGCCGGAGCCGGGACAGGGGGCGGGAACACCGGGGAGCTGTTTTTT.

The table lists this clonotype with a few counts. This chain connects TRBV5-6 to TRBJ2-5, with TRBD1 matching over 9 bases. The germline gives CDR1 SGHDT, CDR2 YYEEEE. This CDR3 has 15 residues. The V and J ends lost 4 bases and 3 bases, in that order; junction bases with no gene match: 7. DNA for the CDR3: TGTGCCAGCAGCCTTCCGGGACAGGGTAAAGAGACCCAGTACTTC. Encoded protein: CASSLPGQGKETQYF. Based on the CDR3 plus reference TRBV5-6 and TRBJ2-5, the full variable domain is DAGVTQSPTHLIKTRGQQVTLRCSPKSGHDTVSWYQQALGQGPQFIFQYYEEEERQRGNFPDRFSGHQFPNYSSELNVNALLLGDSALYLCASSLPGQGKETQYFGPGTRLLVL.

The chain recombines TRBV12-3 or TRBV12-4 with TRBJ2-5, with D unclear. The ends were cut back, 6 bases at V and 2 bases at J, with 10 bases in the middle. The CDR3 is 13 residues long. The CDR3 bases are TGTGCCAGCAGACCATCACCTCAAGAGACCCAGTACTTC. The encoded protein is CASRPSPQETQYF.

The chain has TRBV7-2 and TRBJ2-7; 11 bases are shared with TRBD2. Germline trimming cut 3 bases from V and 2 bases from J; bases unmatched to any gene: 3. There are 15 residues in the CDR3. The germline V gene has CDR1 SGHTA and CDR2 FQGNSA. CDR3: CASSFRLAGPYEQYF. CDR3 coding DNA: TGTGCCAGCAGCTTCCGACTAGCGGGACCCTACGAGCAGTACTTC.

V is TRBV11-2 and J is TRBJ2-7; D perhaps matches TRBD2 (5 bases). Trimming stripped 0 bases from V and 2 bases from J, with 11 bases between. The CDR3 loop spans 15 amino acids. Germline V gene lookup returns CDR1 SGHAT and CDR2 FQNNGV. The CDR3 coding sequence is TGTGCCAGCAGCTTAGATGCAATAGCGACCTACGAGCAGTACTTC. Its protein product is CASSLDAIATYEQYF.

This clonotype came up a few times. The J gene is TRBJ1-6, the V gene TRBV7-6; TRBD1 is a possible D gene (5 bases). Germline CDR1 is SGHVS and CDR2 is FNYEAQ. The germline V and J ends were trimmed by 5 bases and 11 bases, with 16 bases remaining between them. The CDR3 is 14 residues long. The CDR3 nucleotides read TGTGCCAGCAGCCCGCAGGGTAACGGGACACCCCTCCACTTT. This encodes CASSPQGNGTPLHF.

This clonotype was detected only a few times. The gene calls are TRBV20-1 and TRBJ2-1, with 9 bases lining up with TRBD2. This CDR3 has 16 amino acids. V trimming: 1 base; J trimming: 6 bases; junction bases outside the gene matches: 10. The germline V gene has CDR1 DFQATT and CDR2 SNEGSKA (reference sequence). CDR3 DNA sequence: TGCAGTGCTAGAGGGGGCGGGAGGGCCTTCCGCAATGAGCAGTTCTTC. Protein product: CSARGGGRAFRNEQFF.

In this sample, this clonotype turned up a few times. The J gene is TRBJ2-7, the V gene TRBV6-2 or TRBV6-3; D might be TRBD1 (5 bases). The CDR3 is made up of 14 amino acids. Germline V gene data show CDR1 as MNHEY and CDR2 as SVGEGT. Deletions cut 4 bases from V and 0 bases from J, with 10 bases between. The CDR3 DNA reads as TGTGCCAGCAGTTGGGGCACCAGCTCCTACGAGCAGTACTTC. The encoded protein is CASSWGTSSYEQYF.

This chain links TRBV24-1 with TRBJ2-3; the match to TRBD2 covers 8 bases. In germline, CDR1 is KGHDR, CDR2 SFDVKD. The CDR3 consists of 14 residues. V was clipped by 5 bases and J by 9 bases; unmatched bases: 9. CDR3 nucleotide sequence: TGTGCCACCAGTGGACGGGGGGGCTTACTCACGCAGTATTTT. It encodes CATSGRGGLLTQYF.

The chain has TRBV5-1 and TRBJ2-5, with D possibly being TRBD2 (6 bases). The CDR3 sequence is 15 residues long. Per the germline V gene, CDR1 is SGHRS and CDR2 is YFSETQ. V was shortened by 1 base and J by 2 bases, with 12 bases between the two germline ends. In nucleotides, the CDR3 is TGCGCCAGCAGCTTGATGGGTAGCGGACAAGAGACCCAGTACTTC. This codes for CASSLMGSGQETQYF.

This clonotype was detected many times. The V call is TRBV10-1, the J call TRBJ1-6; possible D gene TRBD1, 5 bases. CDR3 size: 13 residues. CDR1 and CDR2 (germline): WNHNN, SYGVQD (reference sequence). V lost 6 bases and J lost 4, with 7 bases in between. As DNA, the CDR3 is TGCGCCAGCAGCCAGGGATATAATTCACCCCTCCACTTT. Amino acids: CASSQGYNSPLHF.

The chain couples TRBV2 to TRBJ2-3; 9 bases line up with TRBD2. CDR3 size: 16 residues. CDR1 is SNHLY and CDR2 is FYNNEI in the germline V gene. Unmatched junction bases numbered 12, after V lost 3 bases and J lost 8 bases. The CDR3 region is CASSEKAGGLRGTQYF. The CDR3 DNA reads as TGTGCCAGCAGTGAGAAAGCGGGAGGACTCCGCGGTACGCAGTATTTT.

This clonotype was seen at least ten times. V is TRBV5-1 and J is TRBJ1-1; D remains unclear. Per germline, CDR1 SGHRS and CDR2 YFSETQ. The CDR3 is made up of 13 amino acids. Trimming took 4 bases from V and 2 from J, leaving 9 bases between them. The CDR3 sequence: CASSVDGNTEAFF. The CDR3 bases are TGCGCCAGCAGCGTAGACGGTAACACTGAAGCTTTCTTT.